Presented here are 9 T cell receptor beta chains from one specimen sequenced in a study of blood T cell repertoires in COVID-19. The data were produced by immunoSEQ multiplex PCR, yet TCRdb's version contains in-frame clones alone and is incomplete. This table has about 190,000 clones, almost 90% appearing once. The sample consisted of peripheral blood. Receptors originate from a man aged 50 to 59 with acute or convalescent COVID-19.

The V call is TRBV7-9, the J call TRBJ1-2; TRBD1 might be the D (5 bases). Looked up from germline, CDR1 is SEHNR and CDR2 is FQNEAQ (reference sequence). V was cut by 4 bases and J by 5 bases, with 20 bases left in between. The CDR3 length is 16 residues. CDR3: CASSSTLLRAGYGYTF. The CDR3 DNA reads TGTGCCAGCAGCTCTACCCTCCTCAGGGCAGGGTATGGCTACACCTTC.

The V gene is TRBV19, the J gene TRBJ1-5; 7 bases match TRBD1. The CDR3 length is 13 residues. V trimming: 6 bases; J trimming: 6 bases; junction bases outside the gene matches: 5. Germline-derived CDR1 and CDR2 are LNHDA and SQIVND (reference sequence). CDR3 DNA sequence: TGTGCCAGTAGAGACAGGGTGGGTCAGCCCCAGCATTTT. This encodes CASRDRVGQPQHF.

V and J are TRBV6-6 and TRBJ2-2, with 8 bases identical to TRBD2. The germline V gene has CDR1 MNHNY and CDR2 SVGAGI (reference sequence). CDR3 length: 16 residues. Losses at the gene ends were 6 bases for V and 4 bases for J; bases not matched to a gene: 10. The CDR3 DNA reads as TGTGCCAGCAGAAGAAGTAGCGGGGAGGGCACCGGGGAGCTGTTTTTT. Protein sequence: CASRRSSGEGTGELFF.

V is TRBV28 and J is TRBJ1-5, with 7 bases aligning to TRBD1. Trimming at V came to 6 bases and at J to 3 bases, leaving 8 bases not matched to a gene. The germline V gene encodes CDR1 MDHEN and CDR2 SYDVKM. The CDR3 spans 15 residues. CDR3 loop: CASSRTGSDNQPQHF. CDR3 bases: TGTGCCAGCAGCCGGACAGGTTCAGACAATCAGCCCCAGCATTTT.

Written as DNA, the CDR3 is TGTGCCAGCAGTTTAGGGCCGGGGCTTAGCGGATATTACGAGCAGTACTTC. Protein product: CASSLGPGLSGYYEQYF. This rearrangement joins TRBV28 to TRBJ2-7, with TRBD2 as a possible D gene (6 bases). The CDR3 extends over 17 amino acids. Trimming removed 2 bases at V and 4 bases at J, with 21 bases between. CDR1 MDHEN and CDR2 SYDVKM come from the germline V gene.

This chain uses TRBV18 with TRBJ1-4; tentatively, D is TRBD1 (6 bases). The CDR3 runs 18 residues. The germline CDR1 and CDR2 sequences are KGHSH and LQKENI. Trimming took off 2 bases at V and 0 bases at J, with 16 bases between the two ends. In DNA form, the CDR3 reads TGTGCCAGCTCACCAGCCGACAGGACACCTCCAACTAATGAAAAACTGTTTTTT. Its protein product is CASSPADRTPPTNEKLFF.

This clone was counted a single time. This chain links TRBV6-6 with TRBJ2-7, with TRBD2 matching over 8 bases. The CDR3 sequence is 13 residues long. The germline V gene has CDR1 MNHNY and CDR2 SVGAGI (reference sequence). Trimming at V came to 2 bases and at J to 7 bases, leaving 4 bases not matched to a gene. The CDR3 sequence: CASSYALAAEQYF. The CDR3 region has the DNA TGTGCCAGCAGTTACGCACTAGCGGCTGAGCAGTACTTC.

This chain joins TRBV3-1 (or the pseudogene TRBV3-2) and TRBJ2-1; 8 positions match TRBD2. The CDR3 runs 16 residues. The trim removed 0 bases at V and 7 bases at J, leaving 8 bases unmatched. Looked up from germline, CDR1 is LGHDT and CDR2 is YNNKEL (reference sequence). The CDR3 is CASSQDSSGGRNEQFF. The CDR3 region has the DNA TGTGCCAGCAGCCAAGACTCCAGCGGGGGAAGAAATGAGCAGTTCTTC.

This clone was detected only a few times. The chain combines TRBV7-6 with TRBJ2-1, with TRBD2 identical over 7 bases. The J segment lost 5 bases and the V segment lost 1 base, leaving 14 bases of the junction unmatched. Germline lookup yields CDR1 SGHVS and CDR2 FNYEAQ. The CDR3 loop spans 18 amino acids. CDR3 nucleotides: TGTGCCAGCAGCTTAGGCCCCATCCCGGGAGGCGGGGACAATGAGCAGTTCTTC. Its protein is CASSLGPIPGGGDNEQFF. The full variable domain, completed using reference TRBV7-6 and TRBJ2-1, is GAGVSQSPRYKVTKRGQDVALRCDPISGHVSLYWYRQALGQGPEFLTYFNYEAQQDKSGLPNDRFSAERPEGSISTLTIQRTEQRDSAMYRCASSLGPIPGGGDNEQFFGPGTRLTVL.